These 5 T cell receptor beta chains share one sample of origin, sequenced in a study of T cells in Graves' hyperthyroidism and ophthalmopathy. RNA transcripts gave rise to amplified TCR beta CDR3 regions. The HTBI set primed first-round TCR CDR3 RT-PCR. TCRdb re-analysed the multiplex PCR reads in MiXCR, keeping a single row per CDR3 protein. The sample shows nearly 600,000 distinct CDR3 sequences, 13% to 15% of them seen only once. Input material: blood. The receptors derive from a woman between 18 and 30 years old with Graves' ophthalmopathy.

This clonotype has a count of ten or more. The rearrangement uses TRBV7-9 and TRBJ2-3, with 8 bases matching TRBD2. This CDR3 region has 16 residues. With 0 bases clipped from V and 1 base from J, the junction kept 3 bases outside the gene matches. Germline loops: CDR1 SEHNR, CDR2 FQNEAQ (reference sequence). The CDR3 DNA sequence: TGTGCCAGCAGCTTAGCCCTAGCGGGTCGCACAGATACGCAGTATTTT. Translated: CASSLALAGRTDTQYF.

In its sample, this clonotype was seen a few times. V is TRBV28 and J is TRBJ2-3; the D gene is possibly TRBD2 (6 bases). Trimming removed 7 bases at V and 6 bases at J, with 20 bases between. This CDR3 region has 15 residues. The germline V gene has CDR1 MDHEN and CDR2 SYDVKM. The CDR3 protein is CASTDSSREVDTQYF. As DNA, the CDR3 is TGTGCCAGCACTGACAGTAGCAGGGAGGTGGATACGCAGTATTTT.

This clonotype was recorded at least ten times. The chain couples TRBV18 to TRBJ1-1; no firm D call. The CDR3 runs to 14 residues. Trimming removed 4 bases at V and 0 bases at J, with 9 bases between. Germline lookup yields CDR1 KGHSH and CDR2 LQKENI. CDR3 in amino acids: CASSLSRLNTEAFF. For the CDR3, the DNA is TGTGCCAGCTCACTATCTCGGTTGAACACTGAAGCTTTCTTT.

The chain is built from TRBV4-1 and TRBJ2-1; a possible D gene is TRBD2 (5 bases). The CDR3 is 14 residues long. Germline CDR1 is MGHRA and CDR2 is YSYEKL. V lost 1 base and J lost 7, with 11 bases in between. CDR3 protein: CASSQVLVANEQFF. Here the CDR3 DNA reads TGCGCCAGCAGCCAAGTACTAGTTGCTAATGAGCAGTTCTTC.

Ten or more counts support this clonotype. This chain joins TRBV20-1 and TRBJ2-1; possibly TRBD1 or TRBD2 for D (5 bases each). The CDR3 totals 13 residues. The germline V gene has CDR1 DFQATT and CDR2 SNEGSKA (reference sequence). Trimming stripped 7 bases from V and 3 bases from J, with 13 bases between. CDR3 loop: CSVGHGDYNEQFF. The CDR3 region has the DNA TGCAGTGTCGGACACGGGGACTACAATGAGCAGTTCTTC.